These 19 T cell receptor beta chains share one sample of origin, sequenced in a study of shared clonotypes between healthy human individuals. Profiling relied on immunoSEQ multiplex PCR, and the TCRdb table lists in-frame clones only, not all of them. The data contain around 2,000,000 clones, about 95% of them singletons. Sequenced input: naive CD4+ T cells sorted from blood. The subset here: CD45RA+ positively selected. All receptors come from a man aged 18 to 29 in good health.

The chain recombines TRBV11-1 with TRBJ1-6; the match to TRBD1 covers 8 bases. Germline loops: CDR1 SGHAT, CDR2 FQDESV (reference sequence). This CDR3 comprises 14 residues. Trimming at V came to 5 bases and at J to 8 bases, leaving 5 bases not matched to a gene. CDR3 in DNA: TGTGCCAGCAGCCTACTGACAGGGGATTCACCCCTCCACTTT. Amino acid sequence: CASSLLTGDSPLHF. The entire variable domain, with the rest obtained from reference TRBV11-1 and TRBJ1-6, is as follows: EAEVAQSPRYKITEKSQAVAFWCDPISGHATLYWYRQILGQGPELLVQFQDESVVDDSQLPKDRFSAERLKGVDSTLKIQPAELGDSAMYLCASSLLTGDSPLHFGNGTRLTVT.

Concerning this clone itself: Other DNA sequences in this specimen translate into the identical CDR3. V usage is TRBV5-1 and J usage is TRBJ1-1; perhaps TRBD1 as D (6 bases). The germline CDR1 and CDR2 sequences are SGHRS and YFSETQ. V was cut by 0 bases and J by 4 bases, with 7 bases left in between. The CDR3 extends over 13 amino acids. CDR3 nucleotide sequence: TGCGCCAGCAGCTTGGAAGGGGGCACTGAAGCTTTCTTT. This codes for CASSLEGGTEAFF.

The chain recombines TRBV11-2 with TRBJ2-3; no definite D call. V was shortened by 4 bases and J by 5 bases, with 13 bases between the two germline ends. The CDR3 is made up of 14 amino acids. The germline CDR1 and CDR2 sequences are SGHAT and FQNNGV. CDR3 in DNA: TGTGCCAGCAGCTCCCCCCAGGTTTTAGATACGCAGTATTTT. This encodes CASSSPQVLDTQYF.

The chain is built from TRBV6-1 and TRBJ2-3, with no clear D. Germline loops: CDR1 MNHNS, CDR2 SASEGT. The germline V and J ends were trimmed by 2 bases and 5 bases, with 5 bases remaining between them. The CDR3 covers 12 residues. In DNA form, the CDR3 reads TGTGCCAGCAGTGAACTCGTAGATACGCAGTATTTT. Translating it yields CASSELVDTQYF.

The chain has TRBV6-5 and TRBJ2-1; 9 bases match TRBD2. In germline, CDR1 is MNHEY, CDR2 SVGAGI. CDR3 length: 16 residues. Germline trimming cut 2 bases from V and 1 base from J; bases unmatched to any gene: 3. The CDR3 coding sequence is TGTGCCAGCAGTTACCTGAGCGGGGGGTCCTACAATGAGCAGTTCTTC. Protein sequence: CASSYLSGGSYNEQFF.

The V and J genes are TRBV5-4 and TRBJ2-7; D might be TRBD2 (6 bases). CDR1 is SGHNT, CDR2 YYREEE, per germline (reference sequence). This CDR3 has 15 residues. Deletions cut 1 base from V and 0 bases from J, with 11 bases between. CDR3 coding DNA: TGTGCCAGCAGCTTGTCCCGGGGGAGCTCCTACGAGCAGTACTTC. This codes for CASSLSRGSSYEQYF. Supplemented by reference TRBV5-4 and TRBJ2-7, the full variable domain reads ETGVTQSPTHLIKTRGQQVTLRCSSQSGHNTVSWYQQALGQGPQFIFQYYREEENGRGNFPPRFSGLQFPNYSSELNVNALELDDSALYLCASSLSRGSSYEQYFGPGTRLTVT.

V gene TRBV18 combines with J gene TRBJ1-1; 12 positions agree with TRBD1. Germline V CDR1 and CDR2: KGHSH, LQKENI. Trimming took 1 base from V and 4 from J; bases not matched to a gene: 7. This CDR3 contains 17 residues. The CDR3 DNA reads TGTGCCAGCTCACCACTAGGGGACAGGGGGCTGGGCACTGAAGCTTTCTTT. Encoded protein: CASSPLGDRGLGTEAFF.

Comment on this clone: Given a much more abundant clone one base away, this may be a read error. CDR3 amino acids: CASTPGQGTDTQYF. The CDR3 DNA reads TGTGCCAGCACCCCGGGACAGGGCACAGATACGCAGTATTTT. The chain couples TRBV7-9 to TRBJ2-3; 8 nucleotides line up with TRBD1. From germline, CDR1 is SEHNR and CDR2 FQNEAQ (reference sequence). Germline trimming cut 7 bases from V and 1 base from J; bases unmatched to any gene: 4. The CDR3 consists of 14 residues. The variable domain in full, with the rest retrieved from reference TRBV7-9 and TRBJ2-3, is DTGVSQNPRHKITKRGQNVTFRCDPISEHNRLYWYRQTLGQGPEFLTYFQNEAQLEKSRLLSDRFSAERPKGSFSTLEIQRTEQGDSAMYLCASTPGQGTDTQYFGPGTRLTVL.

The chain carries TRBV28 and TRBJ2-3; 11 positions agree with TRBD1. This CDR3 comprises 17 residues. V lost 1 base, J lost 3 bases, and 6 bases stayed unmatched. Germline values: CDR1 MDHEN, CDR2 SYDVKM. Here the CDR3 DNA reads TGTGCCAGCAGTTTATATGCCGGGACAGGGGGGACAGATACGCAGTATTTT. Translating gives CASSLYAGTGGTDTQYF.

This chain connects TRBV2 to TRBJ1-1; 7 bases agree with TRBD1. The CDR3 sequence is 12 residues long. With V trimmed by 6 bases and J by 11 bases, 9 bases remained unmatched. Germline CDR1 SNHLY, CDR2 FYNNEI. The CDR3 DNA follows: TGTGCCAGCAGCGACGACAGGGTAGACGCTTTCTTT. Amino acid sequence: CASSDDRVDAFF.

CDR3 region: CASSLGVGGYSGNTIYF. The CDR3 DNA is TGCGCCAGCAGCTTGGGCGTCGGCGGATACTCTGGAAACACCATATATTTT. The chain recombines TRBV5-1 with TRBJ1-3; D gene uncertain. The germline V and J ends were trimmed by 0 bases and 0 bases, with 13 bases remaining between them. The CDR3 has 17 amino acids. CDR1 and CDR2 from the germline V gene are SGHRS and YFSETQ.

This clone was detected only once. The chain is built from TRBV7-9 and TRBJ2-3; a possible D gene is TRBD2 (5 bases). Germline CDR1 SEHNR, CDR2 FQNEAQ (reference sequence). Trimming cost V 5 bases and J 1 base, with 13 bases left between them. CDR3 length equals 15 residues. This CDR3 is CASSLGESGTDTQYF. The CDR3 DNA reads as TGTGCCAGCAGCCTGGGAGAGTCGGGCACAGATACGCAGTATTTT.

This clone was counted between two and nine times. The same CDR3 also results from other DNA sequences found in this sample. The chain is built from TRBV6-5 and TRBJ2-1, with D hard to call. Trimming left V 1 base short and J 8 bases short, with 3 bases between. This CDR3 has 11 amino acids. From germline, CDR1 is MNHEY and CDR2 SVGAGI. The CDR3 loop reads CASSYLYEQFF. Here the CDR3 DNA reads TGTGCCAGCAGTTACTTATATGAGCAGTTCTTC.

The chain uses TRBV9 and TRBJ2-1, with TRBD1 matching over 8 bases. This CDR3 is built from 14 residues. The V segment lost 2 bases and the J segment 5 bases; nucleotides outside the gene matches: 3. CDR1 is SGDLS and CDR2 is YYNGEE in the germline V gene. In nucleotides, the CDR3 is TGTGCCAGCAGCGTCCTGACAGGGGACAATGAGCAGTTCTTC. This translates into CASSVLTGDNEQFF.

The chain is built from TRBV30 and TRBJ1-5; the match to TRBD1 covers 9 bases. Trimming at V came to 0 bases and at J to 2 bases, leaving 2 bases not matched to a gene. Germline V gene sequence: CDR1 GTSNPN, CDR2 SVGIG (reference sequence). The CDR3 sequence is 15 residues long. The CDR3 protein is CAWSVRDRGNQPQHF. The DNA for the CDR3 is TGTGCCTGGAGTGTAAGGGACAGGGGCAATCAGCCCCAGCATTTT.

This sequence joins TRBV9 and TRBJ2-3; 11 bases agree with TRBD2. Trimming at V came to 4 bases and at J to 2 bases, leaving 6 bases not matched to a gene. Germline V gene lookup returns CDR1 SGDLS and CDR2 YYNGEE. The CDR3 contains 16 residues. CDR3 loop: CASSPRLAGFTDTQYF. As DNA, the CDR3 is TGTGCCAGCAGCCCCCGACTAGCGGGATTCACAGATACGCAGTATTTT.

The J gene is TRBJ2-6, the V gene TRBV5-4; tentative D call: TRBD1 (6 bases). The V gene's germline CDR1 is SGHNT and CDR2 YYREEE (reference sequence). The ends were cut back, 4 bases at V and 4 bases at J, with 21 bases in the middle. This CDR3 region has 18 residues. CDR3 DNA sequence: TGTGCCAGCAGCCCCCGTAGGCAGGGGCTAGGAGGGGCCAACGTCCTGACTTTC. It encodes CASSPRRQGLGGANVLTF.

The gene calls are TRBV6-5 and TRBJ1-2; 9 positions agree with TRBD1. V shed 6 bases and J 5 bases; nucleotides not matched to a gene: 7. This CDR3 comprises 14 residues. The V gene's germline CDR1 is MNHEY and CDR2 SVGAGI. CDR3 bases: TGTGCCAGCAGACAGGGGGCTTCGTATTATGGCTACACCTTC. It yields the protein CASRQGASYYGYTF.

This chain uses TRBV27 with TRBJ2-3; D may be TRBD1 (7 bases). Germline V gives CDR1 MNHEY, CDR2 SMNVEV (reference sequence). The V end was cut by 2 bases, the J end by 2 bases, with 14 bases between. The CDR3 covers 16 residues. The CDR3 reads CASSLRRGPSTDTQYF. In DNA form, the CDR3 reads TGTGCCAGCAGTTTAAGGAGGGGGCCCTCCACAGATACGCAGTATTTT.